These T cell receptor beta chains were read from a single sample in a study of cytomegalovirus exposure and HLA in healthy donors. Sequencing used immunoSEQ multiplex PCR; TCRdb keeps in-frame clones, though not all of them. The sample includes around 130,000 clones, roughly three quarters of them seen just once. Sequenced input: PBMCs. The receptors stem from a woman between 40 and 50 years old in good health and CMV-seronegative. Both conserved end residues are part of each CDR3. The D gene is left open where the match is weak. Only part of the rows carry a size: once, few, many, or a class if the clone is expanded.

- | - | TRBJ1-4 | 12 | TRBV30 | CAWSVTDGKLFF | TGTGCCTGGAGTGTTACAGATGGAAAACTGTTTTTT
TRBD1 | - | TRBJ1-4 | 15 | TRBV7-2 | CASSVNRGPNEKLFF | TGTGCCAGCAGCGTAAACAGGGGGCCAAATGAAAAACTGTTTTTT
- | - | TRBJ1-5 | 16 | TRBV19 | CASSRGPGAIGQPQHF | TGTGCCAGTAGTCGCGGTCCAGGGGCGATCGGTCAGCCCCAGCATTTT
- | - | TRBJ1-6 | 16 | TRBV14 | CASSQRQQGTYSPLHF | TGTGCCAGCAGCCAAAGACAGCAGGGGACATATTCGCCCCTCCACTTT
- | once | TRBJ2-2 | 16 | TRBV5-1 | CASSLVGVAPAGELFF | TGCGCCAGCAGCTTGGTAGGGGTGGCTCCCGCCGGGGAGCTGTTTTTT
- | - | TRBJ1-2 | 14 | TRBV28 | CASNLRVFHYGYTF | TGTGCCAGCAACCTCAGGGTGTTTCACTATGGCTACACCTTC
- | - | TRBJ1-4 | 15 | TRBV18 | CASSGLLATNEKLFF | TGTGCCAGCTCGGGACTCCTGGCAACTAATGAAAAACTGTTTTTT
TRBD2 | - | TRBJ2-1 | 12 | TRBV28 | CASTSGRVEQFF | TGTGCCAGCACCTCGGGGAGGGTTGAGCAGTTCTTC
- | few | TRBJ2-1 | 12 | TRBV25-1 | CASSVSGNEQFF | TGTGCCAGCAGTGTAAGCGGTAATGAGCAGTTCTTC
- | - | TRBJ1-3 | 17 | TRBV4-1 | CASSQDHQGKGGNTIYF | TGCGCCAGCAGCCAAGATCATCAGGGTAAGGGAGGAAACACCATATATTTT
- | - | TRBJ1-1 | 13 | TRBV9 | CASSVRGGTEAFF | TGTGCCAGCAGCGTAAGAGGGGGAACTGAAGCTTTCTTT
TRBD2 | - | TRBJ2-1 | 14 | TRBV30 | CAWSLGTSGGSQFF | TGTGCCTGGAGCCTCGGGACTAGCGGGGGGTCCCAGTTCTTC
TRBD1 | - | TRBJ1-5 | 14 | TRBV6-1 | CASSLGQYGQPQHF | TGTGCCAGCAGTTTGGGACAGTACGGGCAGCCCCAGCATTTT
- | once | TRBJ1-1 | 15 | TRBV28 | CASSSGQLMNTEAFF | TGTGCCAGCAGTTCGGGTCAGCTAATGAACACTGAAGCTTTCTTT
- | few | TRBJ1-5 | 16 | TRBV28 | CASRRDTSQARQPQHF | TGTGCCAGCAGACGGGACACCTCGCAGGCGAGGCAGCCCCAGCATTTT
TRBD2 | - | TRBJ2-5 | 15 | TRBV28 | CASSVPGGSQETQYF | TGTGCCAGCAGCGTGCCCGGGGGGTCTCAAGAGACCCAGTACTTC